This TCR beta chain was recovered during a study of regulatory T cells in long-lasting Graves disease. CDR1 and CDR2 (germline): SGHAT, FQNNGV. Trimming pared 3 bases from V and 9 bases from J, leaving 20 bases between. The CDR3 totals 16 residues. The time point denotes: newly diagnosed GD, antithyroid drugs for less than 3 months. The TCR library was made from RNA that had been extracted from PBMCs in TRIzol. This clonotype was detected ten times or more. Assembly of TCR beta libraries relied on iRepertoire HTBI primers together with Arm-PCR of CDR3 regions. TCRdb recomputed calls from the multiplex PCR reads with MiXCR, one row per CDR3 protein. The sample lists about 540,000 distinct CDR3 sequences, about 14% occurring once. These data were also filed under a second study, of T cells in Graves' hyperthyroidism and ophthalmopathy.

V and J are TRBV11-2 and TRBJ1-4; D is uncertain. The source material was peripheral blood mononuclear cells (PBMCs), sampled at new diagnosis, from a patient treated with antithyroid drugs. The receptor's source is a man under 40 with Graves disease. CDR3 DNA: TGTGCCAGCAGCTTGGGGATCTCTGGGCCCAATCAAAAACTGTTTTTT. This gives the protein CASSLGISGPNQKLFF.